Following are 6 T cell receptor beta chains from one sample sequenced in a study of response to subunit inactivated influenza vaccine (dated by TCRdb to the late 2010s). Receptor libraries were prepared by RT-PCR. The instrument given in TCRdb is Illumina HiSeq 2500. TCRdb reprocessing: public reads trimmed at Q25 with fastp, clones called with MiXCR, in-frame beta chains kept. Each entry merges the rows of one CDR3 protein and shows their most common DNA and genes. The sample contains roughly 710,000 distinct CDR3 sequences, about 15% of them found a single time. Less than 9% of the sample comes from the top ten. The specimen comprised PBMCs from blood, sampled around 14 days before vaccination. These receptors all come from a man between 50 and 59 years old who received an inactivated influenza vaccine. Donor details come from another sample of the same person, matched by shared clones.

This clonotype turned up a few times. The rearrangement links TRBV20-1 to TRBJ2-3; possibly TRBD1 for D (6 bases). This CDR3 spans 14 amino acids. CDR1 is DFQATT, CDR2 SNEGSKA, per germline (reference sequence). V was trimmed by 6 bases and J by 0 bases, leaving 13 bases between them. CDR3 in DNA: TGCAGTGCCATAGGACAGCCAAGCACAGATACGCAGTATTTT. It yields the protein CSAIGQPSTDTQYF.

This clonotype was seen a handful of times. V gene TRBV9 combines with J gene TRBJ2-5, with D possibly being TRBD2 (6 bases). There are 16 residues in the CDR3. Trimming pared 4 bases from V and 1 base from J, leaving 17 bases between. Germline CDR1 and CDR2: SGDLS and YYNGEE. DNA of the CDR3: TGTGCCAGCAGCAAACCACCCTTGCGGGGCCAAGAGACCCAGTACTTC. It codes for CASSKPPLRGQETQYF.

V usage is TRBV7-2 and J usage is TRBJ2-3; the D gene is possibly TRBD2 (5 bases). Looked up from germline, CDR1 is SGHTA and CDR2 is FQGNSA. V lost 2 bases, J lost 0 bases, and 9 bases lay in between. This CDR3 has 15 residues. CDR3 loop: CASSLHGESTDTQYF. In nucleotides, the CDR3 is TGTGCCAGCAGCTTACATGGGGAGAGCACAGATACGCAGTATTTT.

This clonotype has just a few counts. The CDR3 bases are TGTGCCAGCAGCTTGGGGGGGCACAACCTTAGAAACACCATATATTTT. Protein sequence: CASSLGGHNLRNTIYF. This chain connects TRBV7-2 to TRBJ1-3, with D possibly being TRBD1 (6 bases). The CDR3 contains 16 residues. CDR1 SGHTA and CDR2 FQGNSA come from the germline V gene. V lost 3 bases and J lost 5, with 17 bases in between.

This clonotype was counted between two and nine times. The chain combines TRBV20-1 with TRBJ2-3; D call uncertain. CDR3 length: 16 amino acids. The V end was cut by 3 bases, the J end by 1 base, with 17 bases between. In germline, CDR1 is DFQATT, CDR2 SNEGSKA (reference sequence). CDR3 in amino acids: CSASPELKTRTDTQYF. The CDR3 DNA sequence: TGCAGTGCTAGCCCAGAACTAAAAACCCGCACAGATACGCAGTATTTT.

The V and J genes are TRBV12-3 or TRBV12-4 and TRBJ1-5; tentative D call: TRBD1 (5 bases). Trimming cost V 6 bases and J 4 bases, with 10 bases left between them. CDR3 length: 13 amino acids. CDR3 sequence: CASRGRSNQPQHF. As DNA, the CDR3 is TGTGCCAGCAGGGGACGGTCAAATCAGCCCCAGCATTTT.